These T cell receptor beta chains were read from a single sample in a study of T-cell memory formation after mild COVID-19. TCRdb reprocessed the 5' RACE reads with MiXCR, giving one entry per CDR3 protein. Of some 120,000 distinct CDR3 sequences in the sample, around 15% are singletons; the top ten hold about 5%. Sequences were obtained from PBMCs or a T cell subset sorted from them (not recorded which). The origin of the receptors is a man aged 18 to 30 who had mild COVID-19 (a few samples of this study predate the infection). Cell type and time point are not known. Each CDR3 is given with its conserved first and last residue. A D gene is named only where the DNA matches it firmly. The size entry is marked missing in some rows and otherwise reads once, few, many or a size class.

V gene: TRBV7-7
CDR3 length: 14
clone size: few
J gene: TRBJ2-6
D gene: .
CDR3 protein: CASSPHSGANVLTF
CDR3 DNA: TGTGCTAGCAGCCCGCACTCTGGGGCCAACGTCCTGACTTTC

V gene: TRBV7-8
CDR3 length: 14
clone size: .
J gene: TRBJ1-4
D gene: .
CDR3 protein: CASPDRPGGEKLFF
CDR3 DNA: TGTGCCAGCCCAGATCGTCCCGGGGGTGAAAAACTGTTTTTT

V gene: TRBV10-3
CDR3 length: 13
clone size: few
J gene: TRBJ2-7
D gene: .
CDR3 protein: CAISQTLSYEQYF
CDR3 DNA: TGTGCCATCTCCCAGACCCTCTCCTACGAGCAGTACTTC

V gene: TRBV6-1
CDR3 length: 14
clone size: few
J gene: TRBJ1-1
D gene: .
CDR3 protein: CASSDRGGDTEAFF
CDR3 DNA: TGTGCCAGCAGTGACCGGGGGGGGGACACTGAAGCTTTCTTT

V gene: TRBV7-2
CDR3 length: 15
clone size: .
J gene: TRBJ1-2
D gene: .
CDR3 protein: CASSLASSRGGSYTF
CDR3 DNA: TGTGCCAGCAGCTTAGCTAGCTCCCGAGGGGGAAGCTACACCTTC

V gene: TRBV13
CDR3 length: 15
clone size: .
J gene: TRBJ2-7
D gene: .
CDR3 protein: CASMATEGRTYEQYF
CDR3 DNA: TGTGCCAGTATGGCCACCGAGGGTAGAACCTACGAGCAGTACTTC

V gene: TRBV29-1
CDR3 length: 13
clone size: many
J gene: TRBJ2-5
D gene: TRBD1
CDR3 protein: CSVGDRNQETQYF
CDR3 DNA: TGCAGCGTTGGGGACAGGAATCAAGAGACCCAGTACTTC

V gene: TRBV20-1
CDR3 length: 16
clone size: .
J gene: TRBJ2-3
D gene: TRBD2
CDR3 protein: CSARDRRRGVADTQYF
CDR3 DNA: TGCAGTGCTAGGGATCGGCGGCGGGGGGTCGCAGATACGCAGTATTTT

V gene: TRBV4-2
CDR3 length: 12
clone size: .
J gene: TRBJ2-1
D gene: .
CDR3 protein: CASARVGNEQFF
CDR3 DNA: TGTGCCAGCGCACGGGTTGGGAATGAGCAGTTCTTC

V gene: TRBV4-2
CDR3 length: 16
clone size: few
J gene: TRBJ2-1
D gene: TRBD2
CDR3 protein: CASSQGPAGLYNEQFF
CDR3 DNA: TGTGCCAGCAGCCAAGGTCCAGCGGGGCTCTACAATGAGCAGTTCTTC

V gene: TRBV5-1
CDR3 length: 14
clone size: few
J gene: TRBJ2-1
D gene: TRBD1
CDR3 protein: CASSHGTVYNEQFF
CDR3 DNA: TGCGCCAGCAGCCACGGGACAGTCTACAATGAGCAGTTCTTC

V gene: TRBV20-1
CDR3 length: 17
clone size: few
J gene: TRBJ2-4
D gene: TRBD1
CDR3 protein: CSARRMGQLLAKNIQYF
CDR3 DNA: TGCAGTGCTAGACGGATGGGACAGCTATTAGCCAAAAACATTCAGTACTTC

V gene: TRBV5-4
CDR3 length: 14
clone size: .
J gene: TRBJ2-2
D gene: TRBD1
CDR3 protein: CATMGQVNTGELFF
CDR3 DNA: TGTGCCACCATGGGACAGGTGAACACCGGGGAGCTGTTTTTT

V gene: TRBV30
CDR3 length: 15
clone size: many
J gene: TRBJ1-1
D gene: .
CDR3 protein: CAWKQILAMNTEAFF
CDR3 DNA: TGTGCCTGGAAACAGATCCTAGCTATGAACACTGAAGCTTTCTTT

V gene: TRBV7-2
CDR3 length: 15
clone size: .
J gene: TRBJ2-3
D gene: TRBD2
CDR3 protein: CASSLDGSGVMAQYF
CDR3 DNA: TGTGCCAGCAGCTTAGATGGTAGCGGGGTAATGGCGCAGTATTTT

V gene: TRBV6-5
CDR3 length: 12
clone size: few
J gene: TRBJ1-1
D gene: TRBD1
CDR3 protein: CASSPRDSEAFF
CDR3 DNA: TGTGCCAGCAGTCCCAGGGACAGTGAAGCTTTCTTT

V gene: TRBV4-1
CDR3 length: 16
clone size: .
J gene: TRBJ1-3
D gene: TRBD1
CDR3 protein: CASSQGPRGDGNTIYF
CDR3 DNA: TGCGCCAGCAGCCAAGGACCCAGGGGGGATGGAAACACCATATATTTT

V gene: TRBV5-4
CDR3 length: 14
clone size: .
J gene: TRBJ1-3
D gene: .
CDR3 protein: CASSFQTSGNTIYF
CDR3 DNA: TGTGCCAGCAGCTTCCAGACCTCTGGAAACACCATATATTTT

V gene: TRBV2
CDR3 length: 15
clone size: .
J gene: TRBJ1-5
D gene: TRBD1
CDR3 protein: CASSRDSLGNQPQHF
CDR3 DNA: TGTGCCAGCAGTCGGGACAGTCTGGGGAATCAGCCCCAGCATTTT

V gene: TRBV20-1
CDR3 length: 14
clone size: few
J gene: TRBJ2-7
D gene: .
CDR3 protein: CSAIRTAFSYEQYF
CDR3 DNA: TGCAGTGCTATTCGGACAGCATTTTCCTACGAGCAGTACTTC

V gene: TRBV7-6
CDR3 length: 15
clone size: few
J gene: TRBJ2-2
D gene: .
CDR3 protein: CASSLAGRDRGELFF
CDR3 DNA: TGTGCCAGCAGCTTAGCAGGGAGGGACAGAGGGGAGCTGTTTTTT

V gene: TRBV5-1
CDR3 length: 15
clone size: .
J gene: TRBJ2-5
D gene: .
CDR3 protein: CASSLLPGVKETQYF
CDR3 DNA: TGCGCCAGCAGCTTACTTCCGGGAGTCAAAGAGACCCAGTACTTC

V gene: TRBV9
CDR3 length: 16
clone size: few
J gene: TRBJ2-2
D gene: TRBD1
CDR3 protein: CASSSTTGGSTGELFF
CDR3 DNA: TGTGCCAGCAGCTCCACCACAGGGGGCAGCACCGGGGAGCTGTTTTTT

V gene: TRBV14
CDR3 length: 16
clone size: .
J gene: TRBJ2-1
D gene: TRBD1
CDR3 protein: CASSDYPGQANNEQFF
CDR3 DNA: TGTGCCAGCAGCGACTATCCGGGACAGGCAAACAATGAGCAGTTCTTC

V gene: TRBV7-2
CDR3 length: 16
clone size: many
J gene: TRBJ2-2
D gene: TRBD2
CDR3 protein: CASRPPGLANTGELFF
CDR3 DNA: TGTGCCAGCAGGCCTCCGGGACTAGCGAACACCGGGGAGCTGTTTTTT

V gene: TRBV7-6
CDR3 length: 13
clone size: few
J gene: TRBJ1-1
D gene: .
CDR3 protein: CASSSQENTEAFF
CDR3 DNA: TGTGCCAGCAGCTCCCAGGAGAACACTGAAGCTTTCTTT

V gene: TRBV29-1
CDR3 length: 13
clone size: .
J gene: TRBJ1-4
D gene: TRBD1
CDR3 protein: CSAGQPGGEKLFF
CDR3 DNA: TGCAGCGCGGGACAGCCCGGGGGTGAAAAACTGTTTTTT

V gene: TRBV5-1
CDR3 length: 14
clone size: many
J gene: TRBJ2-3
D gene: .
CDR3 protein: CASSLGTSTDTQYF
CDR3 DNA: TGCGCCAGCAGCTTGGGGACTAGCACAGATACGCAGTATTTT

V gene: TRBV5-1
CDR3 length: 17
clone size: .
J gene: TRBJ2-2
D gene: .
CDR3 protein: CASNLGWSSSNTGELFF
CDR3 DNA: TGCGCCAGCAACTTGGGTTGGAGTAGCTCTAACACCGGGGAGCTGTTTTTT

V gene: TRBV7-2
CDR3 length: 18
clone size: .
J gene: TRBJ2-5
D gene: TRBD2
CDR3 protein: CASSLARGRGGREETQYF
CDR3 DNA: TGTGCCAGCAGCTTAGCGCGTGGGCGGGGGGGCCGAGAAGAGACCCAGTACTTC

V gene: TRBV7-2
CDR3 length: 18
clone size: .
J gene: TRBJ2-3
D gene: TRBD2
CDR3 protein: CASSPLQRGGLSTDTQYF
CDR3 DNA: TGTGCCAGCAGCCCACTTCAACGGGGAGGGCTCAGCACAGATACGCAGTATTTT

V gene: TRBV7-2
CDR3 length: 14
clone size: few
J gene: TRBJ2-1
D gene: TRBD2
CDR3 protein: CASTLAGGPNEQFF
CDR3 DNA: TGTGCCAGCACCCTAGCGGGGGGGCCCAATGAGCAGTTCTTC